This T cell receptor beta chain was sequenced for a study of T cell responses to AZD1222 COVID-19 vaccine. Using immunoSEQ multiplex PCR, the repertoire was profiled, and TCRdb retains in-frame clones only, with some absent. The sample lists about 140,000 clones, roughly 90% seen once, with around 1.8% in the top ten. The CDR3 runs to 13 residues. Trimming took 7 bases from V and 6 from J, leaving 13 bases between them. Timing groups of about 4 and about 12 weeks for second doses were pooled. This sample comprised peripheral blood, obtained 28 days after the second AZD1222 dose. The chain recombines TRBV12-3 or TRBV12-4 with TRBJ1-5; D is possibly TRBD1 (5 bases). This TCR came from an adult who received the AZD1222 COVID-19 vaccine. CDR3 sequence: CASNPGGGQPQHF. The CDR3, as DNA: TGTGCCAGCAACCCTGGGGGGGGTCAGCCCCAGCATTTT.